This TCR beta chain derives from a study of blood T cell repertoires in COVID-19. This clone is a singleton in its sample. TCRdb's copy holds only in-frame clones and misses some; the assay was immunoSEQ multiplex PCR. This table has about 180,000 clones, around 87% appearing once. Sequenced sample: peripheral blood. This TCR was sampled from a woman in her thirties with active or convalescent COVID-19.

Here the CDR3 reads CASSLAPRDSPLHF. In nucleotides, the CDR3 is TGCGCCAGCAGCTTGGCACCCCGGGATTCACCCCTCCACTTT. This chain uses TRBV5-1 with TRBJ1-6, with D unclear. The CDR3 is 14 residues long. Germline values: CDR1 SGHRS, CDR2 YFSETQ. The V gene lost 0 bases and the J gene lost 8 bases, with 9 bases spanning the gap.